This passage covers 20 T cell receptor beta chains from one sample sequenced in a study of OX40 agonist ivuxolimab in advanced cancers. Libraries were prepared by immunoSEQ multiplex PCR; TCRdb keeps only in-frame clonotypes and omits some of them. The table includes tens of thousands of clones, more than 70% detected once. This specimen consisted of CD4+ or CD8+ T cells sorted from blood, obtained in a trial of the OX40 agonist ivuxolimab. Every receptor here comes from an adult with an advanced solid tumor such as melanoma, head and neck, liver or kidney cancer.

The chain couples TRBV9 to TRBJ1-1; D perhaps matches TRBD1 (6 bases). The CDR3 has 19 residues. The germline V gene encodes CDR1 SGDLS and CDR2 YYNGEE. Trimming shortened V by 0 bases and J by 0 bases, and 21 bases separated the two germline ends. DNA of the CDR3: TGTGCCAGCAGCGTAGCCCCTCTTCAGGACAGCCTATTGAACACTGAAGCTTTCTTT. It translates to CASSVAPLQDSLLNTEAFF.

The J gene is TRBJ2-1, the V gene TRBV9; D ambiguous. The CDR3 has 11 residues. CDR1 and CDR2 (germline): SGDLS, YYNGEE. The V gene lost 4 bases and the J gene lost 10 bases, with 9 bases spanning the gap. DNA for the CDR3: TGTGCCAGCAGCCCCAGTTCCGAGCAGTTCTTC. It is translated as CASSPSSEQFF.

This clone has only one observation. This chain joins TRBV2 and TRBJ1-2; D might be TRBD1 (5 bases). The germline V gene has CDR1 SNHLY and CDR2 FYNNEI. This CDR3 has 19 amino acids. Trimming took off 2 bases at V and 5 bases at J, with 27 bases between the two ends. Written as DNA, the CDR3 is TGTGCCAGCAGTGAACCCGTTGGCGGGGCCCCCGTTCTAGCGTATGGCTACACCTTC. It translates to CASSEPVGGAPVLAYGYTF.

This clone has a handful of counts. This sequence joins TRBV5-4 and TRBJ1-1; D remains unclear. CDR3 length: 14 amino acids. Trimming pared 0 bases from V and 0 bases from J, leaving 6 bases between. From germline, CDR1 is SGHNT and CDR2 YYREEE (reference sequence). The CDR3 bases are TGTGCCAGCAGCTTGGTGTCCATGAACACTGAAGCTTTCTTT. This translates into CASSLVSMNTEAFF.

DNA of the CDR3: TGTGCCAGTTTAGCGGGAGGGGCTGAGCAGTTCTTC. Encoded protein: CASLAGGAEQFF. The chain couples TRBV2 to TRBJ2-1; TRBD2 matches at 11 bases. Trimming at V came to 9 bases and at J to 9 bases, leaving 4 bases not matched to a gene. The germline V gene encodes CDR1 SNHLY and CDR2 FYNNEI. The CDR3 is 12 residues long.

The J gene is TRBJ2-7, the V gene TRBV14; D might be TRBD1 (6 bases). Germline CDR1 reads SGHDN; CDR2 reads FVKESK. With 0 bases removed from V and 4 bases from J, the gap between germline ends came to 16 bases. CDR3 length equals 16 residues. The CDR3 bases are TGTGCCAGCAGCCAAGATCCGGGACATTTGAATTACGAGCAGTACTTC. Amino acid sequence: CASSQDPGHLNYEQYF.

The V gene is TRBV19, the J gene TRBJ1-2, with D uncertain. The V gene lost 0 bases and the J gene lost 8 bases, with 10 bases spanning the gap. From germline, CDR1 is LNHDA and CDR2 SQIVND (reference sequence). The CDR3 extends over 13 amino acids. Here the CDR3 reads CASSIEWPPGYTF. Here the CDR3 DNA reads TGTGCCAGTAGTATAGAATGGCCGCCCGGCTACACCTTC.

This chain uses TRBV7-6 with TRBJ2-7; D assignment may be TRBD1 or TRBD2 (5 bases each). Germline-derived CDR1 and CDR2 are SGHVS and FNYEAQ. CDR3 length: 14 amino acids. Trimming cost V 5 bases and J 0 bases, with 11 bases left between them. The CDR3 nucleotides read TGTGCCAGCAGCCCCCGGGACGGCTCCTACGAGCAGTACTTC. The encoded protein is CASSPRDGSYEQYF.

V usage is TRBV4-3 and J usage is TRBJ2-1, with D tentatively TRBD1 (5 bases). There are 17 residues in the CDR3. The V and J ends lost 4 bases and 5 bases respectively, with 21 bases between them. CDR1 LGHNA and CDR2 YSLEER come from the germline V gene. For the CDR3, the DNA is TGCGCCAGCAGCCGCCGTATGTGGGGCTCCAGGAACAATGAGCAGTTCTTC. It yields the protein CASSRRMWGSRNNEQFF.

There are a few counts of this clone. V is TRBV4-1 and J is TRBJ2-5; D remains unclear. Between the trimmed V and J ends, which lost 0 bases and 4 bases, there was a span of 9 bases. Germline lookup yields CDR1 MGHRA and CDR2 YSYEKL. The CDR3 extends over 14 amino acids. The CDR3 coding sequence is TGCGCCAGCAGCCAAGAGAGTTTGGGAGAGACCCAGTACTTC. Translated, it gives CASSQESLGETQYF.

This clone has only one observation. This sequence joins TRBV7-8 and TRBJ2-1; D remains unclear. Germline V gives CDR1 SGHVS, CDR2 FQNEAQ. Trimming stripped 1 base from V and 6 bases from J, with 10 bases between. This CDR3 is built from 14 residues. DNA of the CDR3: TGTGCCAGCAGCTTAGTTGTAGGGCTCAATGAGCAGTTCTTC. Its translation: CASSLVVGLNEQFF.

The chain carries TRBV11-2 and TRBJ2-7; a weak D match, TRBD1 (5 bases). Germline V lookup: CDR1 SGHAT, CDR2 FQNNGV. V lost 0 bases, J lost 3 bases, and 12 bases lay in between. The CDR3 has 15 amino acids. The CDR3 sequence is CASSLETALHYEQYF. The CDR3 DNA reads as TGTGCCAGCAGCTTAGAGACAGCGCTCCACTACGAGCAGTACTTC.

CDR3 DNA sequence: TGCAGCGTAAGGCAGGTTGAAGCTTTCTTT. Translated, it gives CSVRQVEAFF. The J gene is TRBJ1-1, the V gene TRBV29-1, with D unclear. V lost 6 bases, J lost 7 bases, and 9 bases lay in between. The germline V gene encodes CDR1 SQVTM and CDR2 ANQGSEA. CDR3 length equals 10 residues.

CDR3 loop: CASSPDRVSYQPQHF. DNA for the CDR3: TGTGCCAGCAGTCCCGACAGGGTTTCGTATCAGCCCCAGCATTTT. V and J are TRBV27 and TRBJ1-5; 7 bases line up with TRBD1. With 5 bases clipped from V and 5 bases from J, the junction kept 9 bases outside the gene matches. The V gene's germline CDR1 is MNHEY and CDR2 SMNVEV (reference sequence). The CDR3 has 15 residues.

The rearrangement uses TRBV11-2 and TRBJ2-7, with TRBD2 as a possible D gene (6 bases). V lost 5 bases, J lost 0 bases, and 11 bases lay in between. Germline loops: CDR1 SGHAT, CDR2 FQNNGV. The CDR3 runs to 14 residues. CDR3 in amino acids: CASSLGTPSYEQYF. CDR3 sequence (DNA): TGTGCCAGCAGCCTCGGGACTCCCTCCTACGAGCAGTACTTC.

The chain joins TRBV11-2 to TRBJ1-6, with D perhaps matching TRBD1 (5 bases). This CDR3 is built from 14 residues. V dropped 5 bases and J dropped 9 bases, with 14 bases sitting between them. Per the germline V gene, CDR1 is SGHAT and CDR2 is FQNNGV. This chain's CDR3 is CASSLGLGGSPLHF. In DNA form, the CDR3 reads TGTGCCAGCAGCCTCGGACTGGGGGGTTCACCCCTCCACTTT. Filled out from reference TRBV11-2 and TRBJ1-6, the complete variable domain reads EAGVAQSPRYKIIEKRQSVAFWCNPISGHATLYWYQQILGQGPKLLIQFQNNGVVDDSQLPKDRFSAERLKGVDSTLKIQPAKLEDSAVYLCASSLGLGGSPLHFGNGTRLTVT.

The V call is TRBV25-1, the J call TRBJ2-1, with a tentative D call TRBD2 (5 bases). The germline gives CDR1 MGHDK, CDR2 SYGVNS. V was clipped by 5 bases and J by 6 bases, with 11 bases between them. The CDR3 runs to 13 residues. The CDR3 is CASSRGGGNEQFF. Written as DNA, the CDR3 is TGTGCCAGCAGTAGAGGAGGAGGCAATGAGCAGTTCTTC.

The table lists this clone with a count of one. The chain is built from TRBV19 and TRBJ2-1; 7 nucleotides align to TRBD2. V shed 2 bases and J 0 bases; nucleotides not matched to a gene: 4. Germline CDR1 is LNHDA and CDR2 is SQIVND (reference sequence). This CDR3 region has 16 residues. The CDR3 region is CASSITWTSSYNEQFF. In nucleotides, the CDR3 is TGTGCCAGTAGTATAACGTGGACTAGCTCCTACAATGAGCAGTTCTTC.

The J gene is TRBJ1-5, the V gene TRBV19; no firm D call. Germline-derived CDR1 and CDR2 are LNHDA and SQIVND (reference sequence). This CDR3 region has 15 residues. V gave up 5 bases and J gave up 2 bases, with 13 bases separating them. The CDR3 is CASSPRSFGNQPQHF. In nucleotides, the CDR3 is TGTGCCAGTAGTCCCAGGAGTTTTGGCAATCAGCCCCAGCATTTT. The full variable domain, with the rest looked up from reference TRBV19 and TRBJ1-5, is DGGITQSPKYLFRKEGQNVTLSCEQNLNHDAMYWYRQDPGQGLRLIYYSQIVNDFQKGDIAEGYSVSREKKESFPLTVTSAQKNPTAFYLCASSPRSFGNQPQHFGDGTRLSIL.

The chain carries TRBV5-1 and TRBJ2-7; 7 nucleotides line up with TRBD1. The V gene end was trimmed by 4 bases and the J gene end by 2 bases; junction bases not matched to a gene: 6. This CDR3 comprises 14 residues. Germline lookup yields CDR1 SGHRS and CDR2 YFSETQ. As DNA, the CDR3 is TGCGCCAGCAGCCTGTCCGGGACAGCCTACGAGCAGTACTTC. Encoded protein: CASSLSGTAYEQYF.